This entry lists 20 T cell receptor beta chains sequenced from one sample in a study of shared clonotypes between healthy human individuals. TCRdb's copy holds only in-frame clones and misses some; the assay was immunoSEQ multiplex PCR. The table records roughly 450,000 clones, 70% to 80% of them present only once. Sequencing was carried out using PBMCs. The receptor set was obtained from a woman in her 40s in good health. Some clones in this sample may be carry-over from other donors' samples.

The chain joins TRBV18 to TRBJ2-5; D tentatively reads TRBD1 or TRBD2 (5 bases each). The V end lost 0 bases, the J end lost 4 bases, and 9 bases lay between the germline ends. The CDR3 is 14 residues long. Germline V gene lookup returns CDR1 KGHSH and CDR2 LQKENI. The CDR3 nucleotides read TGTGCCAGCTCACCACCGTTTGGGGGAGAGACCCAGTACTTC. Its protein is CASSPPFGGETQYF.

The chain combines TRBV6-1 with TRBJ1-1; D is possibly TRBD1 (6 bases). This CDR3 spans 11 amino acids. Germline V gene data show CDR1 as MNHNS and CDR2 as SASEGT. Trimming stripped 5 bases from V and 5 bases from J, with 6 bases between. The CDR3 bases are TGTGCCAGCAGTCAGGGGACTGAAGCTTTCTTT. As protein: CASSQGTEAFF.

The chain links TRBV28 to TRBJ2-1, with D perhaps assigned TRBD1 or TRBD2 (5 bases each). V lost 5 bases, J lost 6 bases, and 20 bases lay in between. Germline V gene sequence: CDR1 MDHEN, CDR2 SYDVKM. CDR3 length equals 16 residues. The CDR3 sequence: CASSRTGLGRFNEQFF. The DNA of the CDR3 is TGTGCCAGCAGTCGAACAGGACTGGGGCGGTTCAATGAGCAGTTCTTC. Filled out from reference TRBV28 and TRBJ2-1, the complete variable domain reads DVKVTQSSRYLVKRTGEKVFLECVQDMDHENMFWYRQDPGLGLRLIYFSYDVKMKEKGDIPEGYSVSREKKERFSLILESASTNQTSMYLCASSRTGLGRFNEQFFGPGTRLTVL.

This clone appeared once. V gene TRBV27 combines with J gene TRBJ2-1; 10 nucleotides line up with TRBD1. Germline-derived CDR1 and CDR2 are MNHEY and SMNVEV (reference sequence). This CDR3 is built from 18 residues. Trimming cost V 5 bases and J 2 bases; bases outside gene matches: 12. CDR3 sequence: CASSRDRGAGAPYNEQFF. The CDR3 DNA sequence: TGTGCCAGCAGTCGGGACAGGGGAGCGGGTGCACCCTACAATGAGCAGTTCTTC.

The V and J genes are TRBV6-1 and TRBJ2-7, with 10 bases matching TRBD1. Germline values: CDR1 MNHNS, CDR2 SASEGT. V trimming: 5 bases; J trimming: 0 bases; junction bases outside the gene matches: 4. The CDR3 length is 15 residues. The CDR3 region is CASSIRDRGSYEQYF. CDR3 DNA: TGTGCCAGCAGTATAAGGGACAGGGGCTCCTACGAGCAGTACTTC.

The chain links TRBV28 to TRBJ2-7, with 10 bases aligning to TRBD1. V lost 0 bases to trimming and J lost 0 bases; unmatched junction nucleotides: 2. The CDR3 has 16 residues. In germline, CDR1 is MDHEN, CDR2 SYDVKM. The CDR3 DNA reads TGTGCCAGCAGTTTATGGGGGACAGGGGCCTCCTACGAGCAGTACTTC. As protein: CASSLWGTGASYEQYF.

The chain links TRBV7-2 to TRBJ1-2; unclear D gene. In germline, CDR1 is SGHTA, CDR2 FQGNSA. Trimming pared 4 bases from V and 7 bases from J, leaving 16 bases between. This CDR3 is built from 14 residues. CDR3 residues: CASSSYVGWIGYTF. Here the CDR3 DNA reads TGTGCCAGCAGCTCCTATGTAGGGTGGATTGGCTACACCTTC.

V is TRBV4-2 and J is TRBJ1-1, with 9 bases identical to TRBD1. This CDR3 has 16 amino acids. After removal of 2 bases from V and 2 bases from J, the junction contained 6 bases not matched to a gene. Germline V gives CDR1 LGHNA, CDR2 YNFKEQ. Here the CDR3 reads CASSQTPGQGNTEAFF. CDR3 coding DNA: TGTGCCAGCAGCCAAACACCGGGACAGGGCAACACTGAAGCTTTCTTT.

This clone occurred once. This rearrangement joins TRBV15 to TRBJ2-7; D call uncertain. CDR1 is LNHNV and CDR2 is YYDKDF in the germline V gene (reference sequence). V was trimmed by 0 bases and J by 5 bases, leaving 8 bases between them. This CDR3 region has 13 residues. This chain's CDR3 is CATSRDRVNEQYF. The CDR3 DNA reads TGTGCCACCAGCAGAGATCGGGTTAACGAGCAGTACTTC. The full variable domain, its missing parts supplied by reference TRBV15 and TRBJ2-7, is DAMVIQNPRYQVTQFGKPVTLSCSQTLNHNVMYWYQQKSSQAPKLLFHYYDKDFNNEADTPDNFQSRRPNTSFCFLDIRSPGLGDTAMYLCATSRDRVNEQYFGPGTRLTVT.

The rearrangement uses TRBV7-8 and TRBJ1-1; D is perhaps TRBD1 (6 bases). CDR3 length: 15 amino acids. V was clipped by 3 bases and J by 3 bases, with 14 bases between them. CDR1 and CDR2 (germline): SGHVS, FQNEAQ. CDR3 residues: CASSFLLRQDTEAFF. The CDR3 bases are TGTGCCAGCAGCTTCTTACTTCGACAGGACACTGAAGCTTTCTTT.

The J gene is TRBJ2-7, the V gene TRBV4-2, with 8 nucleotides matching TRBD1. Per germline, CDR1 LGHNA and CDR2 YNFKEQ. Trimming at V came to 1 base and at J to 1 base, leaving 3 bases not matched to a gene. The CDR3 consists of 15 residues. The CDR3 here is CASSQVRTGSYEQYF. Written as DNA, the CDR3 is TGTGCCAGCAGCCAAGTAAGGACAGGGTCCTACGAGCAGTACTTC.

In this sample, this clone turned up a few times. The chain joins TRBV4-2 to TRBJ2-2; 12 bases align to TRBD2. J gave up 4 bases and V 4 bases, and 4 bases lay outside the gene matches. The CDR3 extends over 16 amino acids. In germline, CDR1 is LGHNA, CDR2 YNFKEQ. CDR3 sequence: CASSPTSGSLTGELFF. The CDR3 DNA follows: TGTGCCAGCAGCCCGACTAGCGGGAGCCTCACCGGGGAGCTGTTTTTT.

This chain connects TRBV7-2 to TRBJ2-5; tentative D call: TRBD2 (5 bases). Trimming took off 4 bases at V and 0 bases at J, with 15 bases between the two ends. The CDR3 is made up of 16 amino acids. Germline V gene lookup returns CDR1 SGHTA and CDR2 FQGNSA. The CDR3 here is CASSSRSGMYQETQYF. The CDR3 DNA is TGTGCCAGCAGCTCCCGGAGCGGAATGTACCAAGAGACCCAGTACTTC.

V usage is TRBV4-2 and J usage is TRBJ1-5, with 7 bases lining up with TRBD1. The germline V gene has CDR1 LGHNA and CDR2 YNFKEQ. The CDR3 spans 16 residues. V dropped 0 bases and J dropped 5; count of bases not matched to a gene: 7. In DNA form, the CDR3 reads TGTGCCAGCAGCCAAGAAGGGCACAGGGGCCATCAGCCCCAGCATTTT. It is translated as CASSQEGHRGHQPQHF.

The J gene is TRBJ2-2, the V gene TRBV9; possibly TRBD2 for D (6 bases). V lost 2 bases to trimming and J lost 5 bases, with 13 bases between them. The CDR3 spans 15 residues. CDR1 and CDR2 from the germline V gene are SGDLS and YYNGEE. CDR3 sequence reads: CASSVWGEGTGELFF. CDR3 in DNA: TGTGCCAGCAGCGTTTGGGGGGAAGGGACCGGGGAGCTGTTTTTT.

The gene calls are TRBV28 and TRBJ1-2; D remains ambiguous. The CDR3 runs 13 residues. Germline assignment: CDR1 MDHEN and CDR2 SYDVKM. The V and J ends lost 3 bases and 4 bases respectively, with 9 bases between them. CDR3 protein: CASSLLQIYGYTF. In DNA form, the CDR3 reads TGTGCCAGCAGTTTGTTACAGATCTATGGCTACACCTTC.

In this sample, this clone turned up many times. The chain combines TRBV6-1 with TRBJ1-4; perhaps TRBD1 as D (5 bases). The ends were cut back, 2 bases at V and 7 bases at J, with 17 bases in the middle. Germline lookup yields CDR1 MNHNS and CDR2 SASEGT. CDR3 length: 16 amino acids. The CDR3, as DNA: TGTGCCAGCAGTGAAAGAGCGGGGGAAGGAAGTGAAAAACTGTTTTTT. It specifies CASSERAGEGSEKLFF.

This clone came up many times. The CDR3 sequence is CASNVLAGGPNEQFF. CDR3 nucleotides: TGTGCCAGCAATGTACTAGCGGGAGGGCCAAATGAGCAGTTCTTC. The chain uses TRBV6-1 and TRBJ2-1; 13 bases agree with TRBD2. CDR3 length: 15 residues. The germline CDR1 and CDR2 sequences are MNHNS and SASEGT. The trim removed 7 bases at V and 7 bases at J, leaving 7 bases unmatched.

This clone came up many times. This sequence joins TRBV27 and TRBJ1-5; D call uncertain. This CDR3 has 12 residues. Germline V CDR1 and CDR2: MNHEY, SMNVEV (reference sequence). Trimming removed 7 bases at V and 6 bases at J, with 10 bases between. CDR3 amino acids: CASMGVGQPQHF. DNA of the CDR3: TGTGCCAGCATGGGAGTTGGTCAGCCCCAGCATTTT.

The chain combines TRBV15 with TRBJ2-3; 8 bases align to TRBD2. The CDR3 loop spans 14 amino acids. Unmatched junction bases numbered 7, after V lost 5 bases and J lost 6 bases. Germline V CDR1 and CDR2: LNHNV, YYDKDF (reference sequence). The CDR3 DNA reads as TGTGCCACCAGCGTCCAGAGCGGGAGTGATACGCAGTATTTT. Protein: CATSVQSGSDTQYF.